The entry that follows covers one TCR beta chain sequence. These data are taken from a study of T cells in tuberculosis. Trimming cost V 0 bases and J 11 bases, with 16 bases left between them. The V gene's germline CDR1 is LGHNA and CDR2 YSLEER. CDR3 length: 14 residues. Noted time point: new active TB diagnosis, blood taken before or within 7 days of starting treatment. Included patients were adults of at least 18, HIV-seronegative, South African. Sequencing used immunoSEQ multiplex PCR; TCRdb keeps in-frame clones, though not all of them. The table includes tens of thousands of clones, more than 90% detected once.

The chain combines TRBV4-3 with TRBJ1-1; the D gene is possibly TRBD1 (5 bases). The material was PBMCs, obtained at tuberculosis diagnosis. This TCR came from an adult with tuberculosis. CDR3 nucleotide sequence: TGCGCCAGCAGCCAAGATGGTGGGATAGGGGATGCTTTCTTT. It yields the protein CASSQDGGIGDAFF.